This T cell receptor (beta chain) was identified during a study of blood T cell repertoires in COVID-19. Overall study context: There were acute and convalescent COVID-19 samples, and they came from the United States, Italy and Spain. PBMCs, B-cell-depleted T cells, or T cells were the source of the cDNA or gDNA that made up the material.

In the original workflow: From reference gene primer amplification, estimates of nucleated cell counts were derived. Profiled with immunoSEQ multiplex PCR; TCRdb holds only in-frame clones, not every one. For V, J and clone size, that table is used; D and trimming come from the DNA. This table has roughly 97,000 clones, 90% appearing once. This clone was seen only once. The CDR3 totals 14 residues. Trimming cost V 6 bases and J 4 bases, with 13 bases left between them. Germline V gene lookup returns CDR1 MNHNY and CDR2 SVGAGI (reference sequence). The chain couples TRBV6-6 to TRBJ1-3; no clear D gene. The sequence derives from a man between 60 and 70 years old with acute or convalescent COVID-19. Sample: peripheral blood. The CDR3 reads CASSQPLLGNTIYF. The CDR3 nucleotides are TGTGCCAGCAGCCAACCCCTATTGGGAAACACCATATATTTT.